A selection of T cell receptor beta chains follows, all from one sample in a study of blood T cell repertoires in COVID-19. Clones were sequenced by immunoSEQ multiplex PCR, and TCRdb holds only the in-frame ones, with some missing. The data show a few hundred thousand clones, with 70% to 90% seen just once and 6.5% to 8.5% held by the top ten. Sequences were obtained from PBMCs or T cells enriched from blood (not recorded which). These receptors all come from a woman in her sixties or seventies who had recovered from COVID-19. CDR3s leave out the opening cysteine and the closing phenylalanine or tryptophan. Each record gives: clone size, V gene, J gene, CDR3 protein. Size values are once, few and many counts, or a class for expanded clones, and some rows have none.

clone size: .; V gene: TRBV9; J gene: TRBJ2-4; CDR3 protein: ASSVGRGRWNIQY
clone size: .; V gene: TRBV15; J gene: TRBJ1-4; CDR3 protein: ATSYREVATNEKLF
clone size: .; V gene: TRBV27; J gene: TRBJ2-1; CDR3 protein: ASSFLGSSYNEQF
clone size: .; V gene: TRBV10-2; J gene: TRBJ2-5; CDR3 protein: ASSEYHSTQETQY
clone size: .; V gene: TRBV11-2; J gene: TRBJ2-3; CDR3 protein: ASTITGSDTQY
clone size: .; V gene: TRBV24-1; J gene: TRBJ2-2; CDR3 protein: ATSEAGGFDTGELF
clone size: .; V gene: TRBV5-5; J gene: TRBJ2-7; CDR3 protein: ASSLDRARNEQY
clone size: .; V gene: TRBV13; J gene: TRBJ2-5; CDR3 protein: ASKRQGGETQY
clone size: .; V gene: TRBV15; J gene: TRBJ1-1; CDR3 protein: ATSRGAGVYTEAF
clone size: .; V gene: TRBV29-1; J gene: TRBJ2-5; CDR3 protein: SVEERLAGGAYQETQY
clone size: .; V gene: TRBV2; J gene: TRBJ1-5; CDR3 protein: ASSGPGVGNQPQH
clone size: .; V gene: TRBV9; J gene: TRBJ2-1; CDR3 protein: ASSVQGFYNEQF
clone size: .; V gene: TRBV5-1; J gene: TRBJ2-1; CDR3 protein: ASSLDRGGYRNEQF
clone size: .; V gene: TRBV3-1/TRBV3-2; J gene: TRBJ2-2; CDR3 protein: ASLGLNTGELF
clone size: .; V gene: TRBV2; J gene: TRBJ2-3; CDR3 protein: ASSELAGFTDTQY
clone size: .; V gene: TRBV12-5; J gene: TRBJ2-5; CDR3 protein: ASGPPPWSQHVY
clone size: .; V gene: TRBV24-1; J gene: TRBJ2-1; CDR3 protein: ATSDLGGGLNEQF
clone size: .; V gene: TRBV10-3; J gene: TRBJ2-1; CDR3 protein: AIRSGGAGNEQF
clone size: once; V gene: TRBV6-6; J gene: TRBJ1-4; CDR3 protein: ASSYRKLEKLF
clone size: .; V gene: TRBV7-6; J gene: TRBJ1-5; CDR3 protein: ASSFSRGSNQPQH
clone size: .; V gene: TRBV4-1; J gene: TRBJ2-3; CDR3 protein: ASSLRTSGRTDTQY
clone size: few; V gene: TRBV3-1/TRBV3-2; J gene: TRBJ1-1; CDR3 protein: ASSHLAGGTEAF
clone size: .; V gene: TRBV2; J gene: TRBJ1-1; CDR3 protein: ARAEIRQGNTEAF
clone size: .; V gene: TRBV7-9; J gene: TRBJ2-1; CDR3 protein: ASSYALAGGYNEQF
clone size: .; V gene: TRBV9; J gene: TRBJ1-3; CDR3 protein: ASSATTRVSGNTIY
clone size: .; V gene: TRBV6-5; J gene: TRBJ2-3; CDR3 protein: ASSYAPSLDTQY
clone size: .; V gene: TRBV3-1/TRBV3-2; J gene: TRBJ2-6; CDR3 protein: ASCRTTSGANVLT
clone size: .; V gene: TRBV10-3; J gene: TRBJ1-2; CDR3 protein: AIRTDRGLQGGYT
clone size: .; V gene: TRBV5-6; J gene: TRBJ2-7; CDR3 protein: ASSLPGGVHEQY
clone size: .; V gene: TRBV7-2; J gene: TRBJ2-2; CDR3 protein: ASSRDRGPVTGELF
clone size: many; V gene: TRBV2; J gene: TRBJ1-6; CDR3 protein: ASSEALVREGSYNSPLH
clone size: once; V gene: TRBV11-2; J gene: TRBJ2-3; CDR3 protein: ASSPRISEDTQY
clone size: .; V gene: TRBV19; J gene: TRBJ2-1; CDR3 protein: ASSLQGNSYNEQF
clone size: .; V gene: TRBV7-2; J gene: TRBJ1-2; CDR3 protein: ASSLFRGQFYGYT
clone size: .; V gene: TRBV9; J gene: TRBJ1-3; CDR3 protein: ASSRPGQGSGNTIY
clone size: once; V gene: TRBV3-1/TRBV3-2; J gene: TRBJ2-7; CDR3 protein: ASSQEAGAYEQY
clone size: .; V gene: TRBV5-4; J gene: TRBJ2-1; CDR3 protein: ASSLRQGWYNEQF
clone size: .; V gene: TRBV21-1; J gene: TRBJ2-7; CDR3 protein: ASSSPAGGPYEQY
clone size: .; V gene: TRBV19; J gene: TRBJ2-2; CDR3 protein: ASRPVGQRGNTGELF
clone size: few; V gene: TRBV6-6; J gene: TRBJ1-1; CDR3 protein: ASSPYAGGGGVGEAF
clone size: .; V gene: TRBV18; J gene: TRBJ1-2; CDR3 protein: ASSPSQVDNYGYT
clone size: .; V gene: TRBV9; J gene: TRBJ2-2; CDR3 protein: ASSVGQANTGELF
clone size: .; V gene: TRBV12-5; J gene: TRBJ1-1; CDR3 protein: ASGTDRGNTEAF
clone size: .; V gene: TRBV5-5; J gene: TRBJ1-5; CDR3 protein: ASSSRTGGNQPQH
clone size: once; V gene: TRBV10-3; J gene: TRBJ1-3; CDR3 protein: AIGQGEDTIY
clone size: .; V gene: TRBV5-1; J gene: TRBJ2-7; CDR3 protein: ASSLAGTAYEQY